This T cell receptor (beta chain) is drawn from a study of a mutant IDH1 vaccine in newly diagnosed glioma. Described time point: week 23, last vaccination. Alongside topical imiquimod, each dose of vaccine comprised 300 ug of mutant IDH1 20-mer peptide. The table came from immunoSEQ multiplex PCR; TCRdb's copy has only in-frame clones and leaves some out. The sample has around 30,000 clones, about 85% seen once. This clone ranks as medium-sized. Its specificity is unknown. V was clipped by 4 bases and J by 2 bases, with 11 bases between them. The CDR3 has 14 residues. The germline V gene has CDR1 SQVTM and CDR2 ANQGSEA.

This specimen was PBMCs, taken from a glioma patient whose treatment included an IDH1 peptide vaccine. V usage is TRBV29-1 and J usage is TRBJ1-4, with a possible D match to TRBD1 (5 bases). The receptor was isolated from a woman aged 18-29 years with glioma. Here the CDR3 DNA reads TGCAGCGTTGGCCGGGACGGGACTAATGAAAAACTGTTTTTT. Residues: CSVGRDGTNEKLFF. Variable domain in full (rest from reference TRBV29-1 and TRBJ1-4): SAVISQKPSRDICQRGTSLTIQCQVDSQVTMMFWYRQQPGQSLTLIATANQGSEATYESGFVIDKFPISRPNLTFSTLTVSNMSPEDSSIYLCSVGRDGTNEKLFFGSGTQLSVL.